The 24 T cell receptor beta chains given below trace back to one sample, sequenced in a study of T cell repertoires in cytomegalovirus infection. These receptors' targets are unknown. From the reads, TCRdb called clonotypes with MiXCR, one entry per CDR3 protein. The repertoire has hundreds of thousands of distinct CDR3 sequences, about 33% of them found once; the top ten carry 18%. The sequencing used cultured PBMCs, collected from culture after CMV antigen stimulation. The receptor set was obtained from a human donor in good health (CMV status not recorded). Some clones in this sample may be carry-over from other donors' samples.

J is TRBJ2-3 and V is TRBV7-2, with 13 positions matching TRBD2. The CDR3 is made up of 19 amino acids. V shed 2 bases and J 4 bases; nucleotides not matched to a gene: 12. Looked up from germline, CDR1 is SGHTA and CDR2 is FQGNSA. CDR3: CASSLQLAGGGVLSDTQYF. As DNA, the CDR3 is TGTGCCAGCAGCTTACAACTAGCGGGAGGGGGAGTCCTCTCAGATACGCAGTATTTT.

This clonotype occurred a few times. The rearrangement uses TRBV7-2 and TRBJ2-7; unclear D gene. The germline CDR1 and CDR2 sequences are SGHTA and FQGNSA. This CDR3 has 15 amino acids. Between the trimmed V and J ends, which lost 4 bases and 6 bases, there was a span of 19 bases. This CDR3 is CASSSAYPLSSEQYF. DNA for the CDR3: TGTGCCAGCAGCTCCGCCTACCCGCTCAGCAGCGAGCAGTACTTC.

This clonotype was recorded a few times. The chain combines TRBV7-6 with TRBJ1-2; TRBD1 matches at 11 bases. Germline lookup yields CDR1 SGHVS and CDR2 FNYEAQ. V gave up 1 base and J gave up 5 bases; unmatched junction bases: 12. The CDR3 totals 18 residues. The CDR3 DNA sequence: TGTGCCAGCAGCTTAGTCCAAGGCGGCCGGGACAGGGGGTATGGCTACACCTTC. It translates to CASSLVQGGRDRGYGYTF.

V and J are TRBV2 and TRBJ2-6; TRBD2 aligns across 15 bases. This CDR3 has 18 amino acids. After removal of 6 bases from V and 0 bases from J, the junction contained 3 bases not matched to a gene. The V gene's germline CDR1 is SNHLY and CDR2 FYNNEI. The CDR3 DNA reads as TGTGCCAGCAGGAAGGGACTAGCGGGGGGCTCTGGGGCCAACGTCCTGACTTTC. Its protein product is CASRKGLAGGSGANVLTF.

DNA of the CDR3: TGTGCCAGCAGTTACCCGGCGCGGGGGTCGGCCAAGCTCCCACGTTTACACGAGCAGTACTTC. It codes for CASSYPARGSAKLPRLHEQYF. The chain has TRBV6-2 or TRBV6-3 and TRBJ2-7; the match to TRBD2 covers 7 bases. Trimming took 2 bases from V and 5 from J; bases not matched to a gene: 27. Germline V CDR1 and CDR2: MNHEY, SVGEGT. The CDR3 is 21 amino acids.

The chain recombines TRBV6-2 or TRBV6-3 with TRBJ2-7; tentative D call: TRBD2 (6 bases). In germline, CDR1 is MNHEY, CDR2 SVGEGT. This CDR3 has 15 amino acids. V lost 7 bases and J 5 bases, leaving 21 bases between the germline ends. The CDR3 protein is CASNTARGGLHEQYF. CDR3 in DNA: TGTGCCAGCAATACCGCTAGGGGAGGTTTACACGAGCAGTACTTC.

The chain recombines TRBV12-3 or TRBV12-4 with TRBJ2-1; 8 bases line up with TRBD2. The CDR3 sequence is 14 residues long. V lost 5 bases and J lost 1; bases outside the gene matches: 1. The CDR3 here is CASSKRESYNEQFF. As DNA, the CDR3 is TGTGCCAGCAGTAAGCGGGAGTCCTACAATGAGCAGTTCTTC.

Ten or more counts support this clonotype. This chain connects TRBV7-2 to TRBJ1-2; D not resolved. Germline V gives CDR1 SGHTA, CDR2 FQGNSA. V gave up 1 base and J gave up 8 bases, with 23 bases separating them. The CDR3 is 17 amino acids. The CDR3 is CASSLGGLLKISRGYTF. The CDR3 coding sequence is TGTGCCAGCAGCTTAGGGGGATTACTTAAGATCTCCCGAGGCTACACCTTC. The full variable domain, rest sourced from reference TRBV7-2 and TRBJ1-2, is GAGVSQSPSNKVTEKGKDVELRCDPISGHTALYWYRQSLGQGLEFLIYFQGNSAPDKSGLPSDRFSAERTGGSVSTLTIQRTQQEDSAVYLCASSLGGLLKISRGYTFGSGTRLTVV.

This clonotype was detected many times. This CDR3 reads CASSIPAGGLYTDTQYF. The CDR3 bases are TGTGCCAGCAGCATTCCAGCGGGAGGTCTCTACACAGATACGCAGTATTTT. The chain couples TRBV7-2 to TRBJ2-3; 9 bases line up with TRBD2. This CDR3 has 17 amino acids. From germline, CDR1 is SGHTA and CDR2 FQGNSA. The V and J ends lost 5 bases and 2 bases, in that order; junction bases with no gene match: 11.

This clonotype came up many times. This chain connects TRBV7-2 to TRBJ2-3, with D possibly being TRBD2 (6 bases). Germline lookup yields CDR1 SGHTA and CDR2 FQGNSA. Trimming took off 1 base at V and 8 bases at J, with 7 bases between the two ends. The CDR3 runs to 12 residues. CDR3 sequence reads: CASSLVGGTQYF. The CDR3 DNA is TGTGCCAGCAGCTTAGTGGGAGGTACGCAGTATTTT.

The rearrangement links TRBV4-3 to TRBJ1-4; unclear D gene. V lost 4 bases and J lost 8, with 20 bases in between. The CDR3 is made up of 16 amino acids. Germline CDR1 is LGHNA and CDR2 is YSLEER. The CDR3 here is CASSRQAAPDGEKLFF. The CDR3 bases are TGCGCCAGCAGCCGACAAGCGGCACCCGACGGGGAAAAACTGTTTTTT.

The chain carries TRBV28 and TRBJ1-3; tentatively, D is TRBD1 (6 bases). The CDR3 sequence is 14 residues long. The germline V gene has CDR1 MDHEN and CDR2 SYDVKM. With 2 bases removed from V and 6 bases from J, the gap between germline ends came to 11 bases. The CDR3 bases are TGTGCCAGCAGTTTAATATCGGGACAAAACACCATATATTTT. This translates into CASSLISGQNTIYF.

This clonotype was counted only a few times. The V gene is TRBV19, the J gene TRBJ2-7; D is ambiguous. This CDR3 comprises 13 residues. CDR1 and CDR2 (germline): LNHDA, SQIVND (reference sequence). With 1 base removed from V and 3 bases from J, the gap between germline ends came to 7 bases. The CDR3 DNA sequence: TGTGCCAGTAGTATAGGTGAAATCTACGAGCAGTACTTC. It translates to CASSIGEIYEQYF.

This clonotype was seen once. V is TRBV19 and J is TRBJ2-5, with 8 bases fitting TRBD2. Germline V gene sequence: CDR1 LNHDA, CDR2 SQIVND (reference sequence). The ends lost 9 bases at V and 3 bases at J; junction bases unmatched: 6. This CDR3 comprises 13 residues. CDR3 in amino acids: CASHSGGKETQYF. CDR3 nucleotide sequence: TGTGCCAGCCACAGCGGGGGTAAAGAGACCCAGTACTTC.

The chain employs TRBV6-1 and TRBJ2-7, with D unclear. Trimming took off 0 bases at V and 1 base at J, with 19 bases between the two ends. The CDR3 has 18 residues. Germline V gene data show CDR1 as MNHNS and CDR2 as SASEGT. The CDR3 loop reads CASSEAPLRRDGSYEQYF. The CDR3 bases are TGTGCCAGCAGTGAAGCGCCCCTGAGAAGGGATGGATCCTACGAGCAGTACTTC.

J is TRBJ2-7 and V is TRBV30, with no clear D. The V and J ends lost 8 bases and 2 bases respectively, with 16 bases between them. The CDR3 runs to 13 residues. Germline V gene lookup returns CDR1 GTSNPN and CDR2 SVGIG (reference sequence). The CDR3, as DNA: TGTGCCACTGCTCAGGCGAGGCCCTACGAGCAGTACTTC. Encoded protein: CATAQARPYEQYF.

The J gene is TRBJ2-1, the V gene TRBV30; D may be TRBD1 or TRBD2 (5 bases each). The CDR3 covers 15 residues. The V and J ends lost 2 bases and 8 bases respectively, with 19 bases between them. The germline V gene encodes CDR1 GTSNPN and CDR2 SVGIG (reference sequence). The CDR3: CAWSTGPSTGDEQFF. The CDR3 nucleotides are TGTGCCTGGAGTACAGGACCTAGCACGGGCGATGAGCAGTTCTTC.

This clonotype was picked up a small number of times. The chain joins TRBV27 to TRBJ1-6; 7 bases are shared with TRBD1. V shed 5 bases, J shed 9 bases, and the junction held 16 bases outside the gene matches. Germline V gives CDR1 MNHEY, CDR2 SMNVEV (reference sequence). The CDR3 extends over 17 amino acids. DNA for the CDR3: TGTGCCAGCAGTCCCAGACAGGGAAGTATTTGGATTTCACCCCTCCACTTT. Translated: CASSPRQGSIWISPLHF.

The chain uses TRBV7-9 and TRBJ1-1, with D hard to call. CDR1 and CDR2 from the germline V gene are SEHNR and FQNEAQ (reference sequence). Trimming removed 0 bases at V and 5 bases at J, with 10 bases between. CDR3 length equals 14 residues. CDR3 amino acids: CASSLAQRVTEAFF. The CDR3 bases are TGTGCCAGCAGCTTAGCGCAGAGGGTAACTGAAGCTTTCTTT.

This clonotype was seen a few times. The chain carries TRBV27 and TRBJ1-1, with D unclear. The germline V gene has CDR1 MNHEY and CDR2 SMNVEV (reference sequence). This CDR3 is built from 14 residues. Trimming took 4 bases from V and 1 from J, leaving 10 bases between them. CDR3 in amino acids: CASSSRRANTEAFF. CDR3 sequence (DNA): TGTGCCAGCAGTTCTAGAAGGGCGAACACTGAAGCTTTCTTT.

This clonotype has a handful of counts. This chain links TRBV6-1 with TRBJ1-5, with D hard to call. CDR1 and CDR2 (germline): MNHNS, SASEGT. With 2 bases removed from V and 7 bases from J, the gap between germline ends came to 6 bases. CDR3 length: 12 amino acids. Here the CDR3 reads CASSEFRQPQHF. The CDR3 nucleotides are TGTGCCAGCAGTGAATTTAGACAGCCCCAGCATTTT.

The CDR3 sequence is CASSFGGGSEAFF. Here the CDR3 DNA reads TGTGCCAGCAGTTTTGGGGGAGGGTCTGAAGCTTTCTTT. The rearrangement joins TRBV12-3 or TRBV12-4 to TRBJ1-1; possible D gene TRBD1, 5 bases. V lost 3 bases and J 6 bases, leaving 11 bases between the germline ends. The CDR3 spans 13 residues.

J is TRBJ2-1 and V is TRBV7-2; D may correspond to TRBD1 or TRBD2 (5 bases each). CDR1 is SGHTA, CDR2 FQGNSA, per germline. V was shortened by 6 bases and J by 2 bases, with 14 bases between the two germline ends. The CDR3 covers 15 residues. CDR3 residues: CASSSGPGAYNEQFF. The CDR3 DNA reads TGTGCCAGCAGTTCGGGACCCGGGGCCTACAATGAGCAGTTCTTC.

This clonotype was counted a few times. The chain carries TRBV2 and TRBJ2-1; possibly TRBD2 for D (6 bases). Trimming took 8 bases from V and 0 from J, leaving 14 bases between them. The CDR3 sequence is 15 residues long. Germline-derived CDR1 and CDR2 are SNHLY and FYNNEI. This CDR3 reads CASVTGVPSYNEQFF. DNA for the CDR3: TGTGCCAGCGTGACGGGAGTGCCCTCCTACAATGAGCAGTTCTTC.